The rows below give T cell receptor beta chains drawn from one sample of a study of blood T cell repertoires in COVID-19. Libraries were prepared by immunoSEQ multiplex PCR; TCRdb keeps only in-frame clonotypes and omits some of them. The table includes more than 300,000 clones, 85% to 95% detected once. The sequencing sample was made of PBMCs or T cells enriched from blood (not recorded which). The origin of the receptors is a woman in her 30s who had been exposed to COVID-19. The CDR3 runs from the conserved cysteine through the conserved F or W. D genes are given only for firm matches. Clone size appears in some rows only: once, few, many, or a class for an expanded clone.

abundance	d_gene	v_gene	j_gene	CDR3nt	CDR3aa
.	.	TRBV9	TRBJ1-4	TGTGCCAGCAGCGAAGGGGAATCTTATGAAAAACTGTTTTTT	CASSEGESYEKLFF
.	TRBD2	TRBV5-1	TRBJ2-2	TGCGCCAGCAGCTTTAGCGGGGGGAACACCGGGGAGCTGTTTTTT	CASSFSGGNTGELFF
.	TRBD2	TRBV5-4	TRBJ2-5	TGTGCCAGCAGCCTCGGACTAGCGGCTAACCAAGAGACCCAGTACTTC	CASSLGLAANQETQYF
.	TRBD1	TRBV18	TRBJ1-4	TGTGCCAGCTCAACCCCACAGGGGCCCAGGGAAAAACTGTTTTTT	CASSTPQGPREKLFF
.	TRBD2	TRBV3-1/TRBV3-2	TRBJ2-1	TGTGCCAGCAGCCAAGTCTACGCGGGGGGCCACAATGAGCAGTTCTTC	CASSQVYAGGHNEQFF
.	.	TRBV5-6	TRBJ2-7	TGTGCCAGCAGCTCCACTGGTAGGGAGTGGGGGCAGTACTTC	CASSSTGREWGQYF
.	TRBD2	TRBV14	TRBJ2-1	TGTGCCAGCAACGGACTAGGCCACAATGAGCAGTTCTTC	CASNGLGHNEQFF
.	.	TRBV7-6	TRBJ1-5	TGTGCCAGCACCCTACAAGGAGAGAATCAGCCCCAGCATTTT	CASTLQGENQPQHF
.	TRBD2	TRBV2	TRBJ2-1	TGTGCCAGCCGGAAAGAGCGGGGGGGCACTGAGCAGTTCTTC	CASRKERGGTEQFF
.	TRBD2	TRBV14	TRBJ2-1	TGTGCCAGCAGCCAAGTCGTACGGCTAGCGGGGGGGCTATACAATGAGCAGTTCTTC	CASSQVVRLAGGLYNEQFF
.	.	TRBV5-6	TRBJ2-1	TGTGCCAGCAGCTTGGCGAGCGGCAATGAGCAGTTCTTC	CASSLASGNEQFF
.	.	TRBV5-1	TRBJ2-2	TGCGCCAGCAGCGGACCCCGGGACAAGAACACCGGGGAGCTGTTTTTT	CASSGPRDKNTGELFF
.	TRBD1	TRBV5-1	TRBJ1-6	TGCGCCAGCTCCCAAGGGCCGGGACAGGGTTCCGGATCACCCCTCCACTTT	CASSQGPGQGSGSPLHF
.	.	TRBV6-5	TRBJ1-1	TGTGCCAGCAGTTATCTACAGGGGAACACTGAAGCTTTCTTT	CASSYLQGNTEAFF
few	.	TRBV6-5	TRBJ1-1	TGTGCCGTCCGTAAAAACGCAGGGTTCACTGAAGCTTTCTTT	CAVRKNAGFTEAFF
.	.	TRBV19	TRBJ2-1	TGTGCCAGTAGTTTTTGGGCTCAAGTGAAGAATGAGCAGTTCTTC	CASSFWAQVKNEQFF
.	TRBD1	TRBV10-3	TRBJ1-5	TGTGCCATCAGTGAAGGGACAGGGGGTCGAAATCAGCCCCAGCATTTT	CAISEGTGGRNQPQHF
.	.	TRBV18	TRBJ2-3	TGTGCCAGCTCACCACCCTTTGTTTCTCCGGAAACAGGGATGAAGGATACGCAGTATTTT	CASSPPFVSPETGMKDTQYF
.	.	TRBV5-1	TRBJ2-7	TGCGCCAGCAGCTTGGATTCAGGGGCTCACTACGAGCAGTACTTC	CASSLDSGAHYEQYF
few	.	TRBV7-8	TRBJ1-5	TGTGCCAGCAGCTTAGAAGGGGCCAATCAGCCCCAGCATTTT	CASSLEGANQPQHF
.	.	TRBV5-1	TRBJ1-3	TGCGCCAGCAGCCAACGAACAGGGAACGCTGGAAACACCATATATTTT	CASSQRTGNAGNTIYF
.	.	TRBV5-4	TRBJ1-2	TGTGCCAGCAGCTTGGCAAGGGCAGGGAACTATGGCTACACCTTC	CASSLARAGNYGYTF
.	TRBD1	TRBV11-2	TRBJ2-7	TGTGCCAGCAGCTCCGGACGGAATAACCGGGACAGCTCCTACGAGCAGTACTTC	CASSSGRNNRDSSYEQYF
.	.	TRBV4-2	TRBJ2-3	TGTGCCAGCAGCCAAGTAAGTGGACGGGGGAGTGATACGCAGTATTTT	CASSQVSGRGSDTQYF
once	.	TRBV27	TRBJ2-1	TGTGCCAGCAGTCACCGCGGAGGTTTTGTGTACAATGAGCAGTTCTTC	CASSHRGGFVYNEQFF
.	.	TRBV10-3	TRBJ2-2	TGTGCCATCAGTGACCCAGAAGCGAACACCGGGGAGCTGTTTTTT	CAISDPEANTGELFF
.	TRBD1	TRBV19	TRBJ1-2	TGTGCCAGTAGTTGGTCGGGCAGGGGGGACTATGGCTACACCTTC	CASSWSGRGDYGYTF
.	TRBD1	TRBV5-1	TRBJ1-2	TGCGCCAGCAGCTTGGACGGAAACAGGGGAGGCTACACCTTC	CASSLDGNRGGYTF
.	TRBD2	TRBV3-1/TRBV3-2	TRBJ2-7	TGTGCCAGCAGCCGGCGCGGGGGGATGGACGAGCAGTACTTC	CASSRRGGMDEQYF
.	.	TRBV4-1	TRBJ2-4	TGCGCCAGCAGCCGAAATGGGGTCGGCGGGGAGTACTTC	CASSRNGVGGEYF
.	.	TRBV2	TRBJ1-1	TGTGCCAGCACCCAGTGGGGCAGGCTTACTGAAGCTTTCTTT	CASTQWGRLTEAFF
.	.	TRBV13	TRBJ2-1	TGTGCCAGCAGCTTAGGAGGGGTGGATGAGCAGTTCTTC	CASSLGGVDEQFF
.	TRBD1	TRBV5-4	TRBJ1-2	TGTGCCAGCAGCTTGGACAGGGGGCAGGATGGCTACACCTTC	CASSLDRGQDGYTF
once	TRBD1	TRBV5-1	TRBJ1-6	TGCGCCAGCAGCAGCGGACAGGGAGCTTCACCCCTCCACTTT	CASSSGQGASPLHF
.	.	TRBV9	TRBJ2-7	TGTGCCAGCAGCCCCCGGCCGGGACACTTAACCTACGAGCAGTACTTC	CASSPRPGHLTYEQYF
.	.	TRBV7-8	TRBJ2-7	TGTGCCAGCAGCTTAAGCCTAGGGGGCTCCTACGAGCAGTACTTC	CASSLSLGGSYEQYF
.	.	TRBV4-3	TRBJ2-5	TGCGCCAGCAGCCAAGGACAGGGGAGGGCTGAAGAGACCCAGTACTTC	CASSQGQGRAEETQYF
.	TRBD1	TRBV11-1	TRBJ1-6	TGTGCCAGCAGCCAACAGGGGGAGGTTTCACCCCTCCACTTT	CASSQQGEVSPLHF
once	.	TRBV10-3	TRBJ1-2	TGTGCCATCAGTTCTGGAGTCGGGGACTACACCTTC	CAISSGVGDYTF
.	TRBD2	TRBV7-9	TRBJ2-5	TGTGCCAGCAGCTTATCCGGGGGGTCGGAGACCCAGTACTTC	CASSLSGGSETQYF